This T cell receptor beta chain was documented in a study of monozygotic twins with inflammatory bowel disease. Broader study findings: Healthy co-twins had higher TCRbeta inverse Simpson diversity than their IBD twins. What may have added variability to patient repertoires is that immunosuppressive treatments differed.

A word on this clonotype: Antigen unknown.

Investigators extracted total RNA from whole blood and did not sort T cells. Per germline, CDR1 SQVTM and CDR2 ANQGSEA. The CDR3 has 12 residues. From its re-call of the 5' RACE reads, TCRdb lists each CDR3 protein once, without DNA. This sample's clone table lists about 420,000 distinct CDR3 sequences. The specimen sequenced was blood. V usage is TRBV29-1 and J usage is TRBJ2-7; TCRdb's D gene call, TRBD1, goes unchecked for lack of DNA. The TCR originated in a human donor with ulcerative colitis or Crohn's disease, or a healthy co-twin of an affected twin (not recorded which). CDR3 loop: CSVELLGGEQYF.